This note documents a single T cell receptor beta chain sequence. This clonotype was counted only a few times. The antigen it recognizes is unknown. Base qualities are not recorded, but no much larger clone differs from it by a single base. Taken from the germline V gene (reference sequence), the CDR1 and CDR2 loops are LNHNV and YYDKDF. V gives up 3 bases and J gives up 5 bases, and the segment between their germline ends measures 4 bases. Its CDR3 holds 11 amino acids, cysteine through phenylalanine. The DNA shown is the 33-base CDR3, in frame from base 1. Donors were about 36 systemically healthy Caucasian individuals from Russia aged 6 to 90 years. Each donor gave ten milliliters of peripheral blood, collected into EDTA-treated Vacutainer tubes. PBMCs were isolated by Ficoll-Paque density-gradient centrifugation, with at least 7 million obtained per sample. Trizol reagent was used to extract total RNA from PBMCs, with at least 5.5 micrograms per sample. For every donor, flow cytometry on a PBMC aliquot measured the percentage of naive CD45RAhigh/CD27high T cells.

The library was built by means of 5' RACE. Sequencing instrument: Illumina HiSeq 2500. A second PCR of about 7 to 12 cycles was performed with a sample-barcoded 5' primer and a J-beta primer mix. A template-switch 5' adaptor carrying 12 random nucleotides introduced a unique molecular identifier onto each TCR beta cDNA molecule. At least 3 million CDR3-containing paired-end reads were obtained from each sample. First-strand cDNA was synthesized from all RNA with the Mint cDNA synthesis kit, primed by a TRBC-specific oligonucleotide. Following uracil-DNA glycosylase treatment, a first 18-cycle PCR with universal primers M1SS and BC2_uni_R was performed on all cDNA. From the authors' description of their analysis: For normalization, 1 million high-quality reads were randomly selected from each sample, with every read carrying a distinct molecular identifier. Instead of being binned into consensus sequences, reads with shared molecular identifiers were discarded. MiTCR, set to a Q25 quality threshold and the strictest error-elimination algorithm, was used for CDR3 identification, clonotype clustering and error correction. A nonparametric unseen species model with Euler transformation was used to estimate a lower bound on total TCR beta diversity. TCRdb reanalyzed the raw reads on its own, using fastp at Q25 for trimming and MiXCR for clone calling, and kept in-frame beta chains. Merged by CDR3 protein, the rows form single entries marked with the most common genes and DNA. TCRdb's processing, not the study's, gives the V and J calls here. The sample data list approximately 1,100,000 distinct CDR3 sequences, and around 43% of these were observed just once. About 19% of the sample is held by the ten biggest clonotypes.

This record belongs to a study of blood T cells in healthy people across ages (dated by TCRdb to the mid-2010s). Broadly, across the study: In model experiments, template switching captured roughly one uniquely barcoded TCR beta cDNA molecule for every two T cells. The donors were split into four age groups: young (average about 15 years), middle-aged (about 40), aged (more than 55) and long-lived (approximately 80). For two donors (one aged 18 to 29 and one aged 80 or older), the study analyzed two additional independent replicas of 1 million unique cDNA reads from the same blood draw. To avoid experimental bias, donors of different ages were randomly spread across the sequencing lanes. The study measured age-related changes in TCR beta repertoire diversity using deep sequencing normalized with unique cDNA molecular identifiers.

The full study reports these points: Compared with the aged group, more naive CD4+ T cells, fewer expanded clones and increased TCR diversity were shown by the long-lived group, suggesting age selection. The percentage of naive T cells measured by flow cytometry correlated strongly with observed TCR beta diversity. Because donor CMV infection status was unknown, age-related changes in expanded clonotypes were potentially confounded. Since profiling was done on bulk unsorted PBMCs, naive and antigen-experienced compartments could not be conclusively compared. Observed TCR beta diversity per million T cells fell roughly linearly with age, and a significant reduction was already apparent by age about 36. Total diversity estimates from one million sequenced T cells were considered lower bounds and underestimates.

The source is a woman aged 55 to 70 in good health. Sequencing was done on a sample of blood. The chain uses TRBV15 and TRBJ2-5, with no confident D gene call. The DNA sequence is TGTGCCACCAGCAGCGGGGAGACCCAGTACTTC. The translation is CATSSGETQYF.